This T cell receptor (beta chain) is drawn from a study of immune characterization of retroperitoneal liposarcoma. Only a few counts were recorded for this clonotype. MiXCR was run by TCRdb on the PCR reads, yielding one entry per CDR3 protein. The data contain 7,700 or so distinct CDR3 sequences, roughly 29% of them singletons. The germline V gene has CDR1 MNHNS and CDR2 SASEGT. The length of the CDR3 is 16 residues. Trimming cost V 6 bases and J 0 bases; bases outside gene matches: 5. Sequencing was carried out using blood. The clonotype originates from a male donor with retroperitoneal liposarcoma. The rearrangement uses TRBV6-1 and TRBJ2-2, with TRBD1 matching 9 bases. The CDR3 loop is CASSVRDRANTGELFF. The DNA of the CDR3 is TGTGCCAGCAGCGTACGGGACAGGGCGAACACCGGGGAGCTGTTTTTT.